The 20 T cell receptor beta chains in this list originate from one sample, sequenced in a study of technical replicates of blood from a few donors. Generated by immunoSEQ multiplex PCR, the TCRdb table keeps only in-frame clones and is missing some. This table holds around 68,000 clones, nearly 98% found once. The sequencing sample was made of T cells isolated from PBMCs. The origin of the receptors is a human donor in good health.

This chain links TRBV9 with TRBJ2-1; 12 bases align to TRBD2. Germline CDR1 is SGDLS and CDR2 is YYNGEE. The CDR3 has 16 residues. The trim removed 3 bases at V and 7 bases at J, leaving 8 bases unmatched. The CDR3 loop is CASSGGGLAGGNEQFF. The CDR3 nucleotides are TGTGCCAGCAGCGGAGGCGGGCTAGCGGGAGGGAATGAGCAGTTCTTC.

The genes are TRBV9 and TRBJ1-1; 9 bases map to TRBD1. Germline-derived CDR1 and CDR2 are SGDLS and YYNGEE. J lost 5 bases, V lost 2 bases, and 7 bases had no gene match. CDR3 size: 15 residues. The DNA for the CDR3 is TGTGCCAGCAGCGTCGCAGGACAGGGGCTGACTGAAGCTTTCTTT. Translating it yields CASSVAGQGLTEAFF.

The chain couples TRBV12-5 to TRBJ1-5; 7 bases map to TRBD1. The CDR3 sequence is 14 residues long. V shed 5 bases, J shed 0 bases, and the junction held 1 base outside the gene matches. Germline V gives CDR1 LGHNT, CDR2 FRNRAP. In nucleotides, the CDR3 is TGTGCTAGTGGTGGGGACAGTAGCAATCAGCCCCAGCATTTT. It is translated as CASGGDSSNQPQHF. The full variable domain, completed using reference TRBV12-5 and TRBJ1-5, is DARVTQTPRHKVTEMGQEVTMRCQPILGHNTVFWYRQTMMQGLELLAYFRNRAPLDDSGMPKDRFSAEMPDATLATLKIQPSEPRDSAVYFCASGGDSSNQPQHFGDGTRLSIL.

This chain joins TRBV29-1 and TRBJ1-5; a weak D match, TRBD1 (6 bases). CDR1 and CDR2 (germline): SQVTM, ANQGSEA. The V end lost 4 bases, the J end lost 3 bases, and 13 bases lay between the germline ends. The CDR3 contains 14 residues. CDR3 sequence reads: CSVGGLGINQPQHF. In DNA, the CDR3 is TGCAGCGTTGGGGGGCTAGGGATCAATCAGCCCCAGCATTTT.

This clone was observed a single time. The chain recombines TRBV7-9 with TRBJ1-1, with 8 positions matching TRBD1. This CDR3 region has 12 residues. V was clipped by 3 bases and J by 7 bases; unmatched bases: 1. The germline CDR1 and CDR2 sequences are SEHNR and FQNEAQ (reference sequence). CDR3 in amino acids: CASSFGQGEAFF. CDR3 coding DNA: TGTGCCAGCAGCTTCGGACAGGGTGAAGCTTTCTTT.

The chain is built from TRBV28 and TRBJ2-4; 7 nucleotides match TRBD2. The trim removed 3 bases at V and 8 bases at J, leaving 7 bases unmatched. Germline-derived CDR1 and CDR2 are MDHEN and SYDVKM. There are 14 residues in the CDR3. The CDR3 nucleotides read TGTGCCAGCAGTTTTGGGCGGGAGCTTCACATTCAGTACTTC. Its translation is CASSFGRELHIQYF.

CDR3 sequence reads: CASSLSTEAFF. Written as DNA, the CDR3 is TGTGCCAGCAGCCTTTCCACTGAAGCTTTCTTT. The genes are TRBV7-9 and TRBJ1-1; no definite D call. Between the trimmed V and J ends, which lost 5 bases and 4 bases, there was a span of 5 bases. The germline CDR1 and CDR2 sequences are SEHNR and FQNEAQ (reference sequence). The CDR3 is made up of 11 amino acids.

This chain joins TRBV6-1 and TRBJ2-7, with 16 bases matching TRBD2. J lost 6 bases, V lost 0 bases, and 8 bases had no gene match. The germline gives CDR1 MNHNS, CDR2 SASEGT. This CDR3 is 18 amino acids long. The CDR3 region has the DNA TGTGCCAGCAGTGAAGCGCCGGGACTAGCGGGAGGGCCGGGCGAGCAGTACTTC. Translating gives CASSEAPGLAGGPGEQYF.

The V and J genes are TRBV6-5 and TRBJ1-2, with 7 nucleotides matching TRBD1. This CDR3 has 13 amino acids. J lost 4 bases, V lost 6 bases, and 5 bases had no gene match. Germline V gene sequence: CDR1 MNHEY, CDR2 SVGAGI. This CDR3 reads CASREGQLYGYTF. The CDR3 DNA is TGTGCCAGCAGGGAGGGACAGCTCTATGGCTACACCTTC.

This clone was detected only once. The chain uses TRBV10-1 and TRBJ2-7; 9 bases match TRBD2. The germline V gene has CDR1 WNHNN and CDR2 SYGVQD (reference sequence). This CDR3 comprises 16 residues. J was trimmed by 1 base and V by 3 bases; bases with no gene match: 7. The CDR3 sequence: CASSEGGRAKSYEQYF. In nucleotides, the CDR3 is TGCGCCAGCAGTGAAGGCGGGAGGGCTAAATCCTACGAGCAGTACTTC.

In DNA, the CDR3 is TGTGCCAGCAGCCCAAGTTTGGGGCATGGAGAGCAGTACTTC. Translated, it gives CASSPSLGHGEQYF. The chain couples TRBV7-9 to TRBJ2-7, with D tentatively TRBD1 (5 bases). This CDR3 spans 14 amino acids. V shed 5 bases and J shed 7 bases, with 18 bases lying between them. Germline V lookup: CDR1 SEHNR, CDR2 FQNEAQ (reference sequence).

The genes are TRBV28 and TRBJ1-1; a weak D match, TRBD1 (6 bases). The CDR3 is made up of 14 amino acids. Deletions cut 8 bases from V and 2 bases from J, with 15 bases between. Germline V gives CDR1 MDHEN, CDR2 SYDVKM. Written as DNA, the CDR3 is TGTGCCAGCGCCAACAGGGCCTTAAACACTGAAGCTTTCTTT. Its protein is CASANRALNTEAFF.

CDR3 sequence (DNA): TGTGCCTGGGCGGACAGGGGATATGAAAAACTGTTTTTT. It yields the protein CAWADRGYEKLFF. V is TRBV30 and J is TRBJ1-4; TRBD1 agrees at 9 bases. CDR3 length equals 13 residues. After removal of 5 bases from V and 6 bases from J, the junction contained 4 bases not matched to a gene. Germline-derived CDR1 and CDR2 are GTSNPN and SVGIG (reference sequence).

The chain combines TRBV6-5 with TRBJ1-4, with a possible D match to TRBD1 (6 bases). The ends were cut back, 1 base at V and 8 bases at J, with 14 bases in the middle. Germline-derived CDR1 and CDR2 are MNHEY and SVGAGI. CDR3 length: 15 residues. CDR3 residues: CASSYLSGEGEKLFF. CDR3 in DNA: TGTGCCAGCAGTTACTTGTCAGGGGAAGGGGAAAAACTGTTTTTT.

About this clone itself: A junction end diverges from the germline sequence, so it may reflect a read error. The chain couples TRBV29-1 to TRBJ1-2; maybe TRBD1 (6 bases). The CDR3 loop spans 12 amino acids. Per the germline V gene, CDR1 is SQVTM and CDR2 is ANQGSEA. In DNA, the CDR3 is TGCAGCGTGGAAGATGACAGGAGAGGCTACACCTTC. Residues: CSVEDDRRGYTF.

The chain combines TRBV6-5 with TRBJ2-2, with 7 bases that match TRBD1. V was clipped by 10 bases and J by 1 base; unmatched bases: 9. The CDR3 runs to 15 residues. Germline-derived CDR1 and CDR2 are MNHEY and SVGAGI. CDR3 nucleotides: TGTGCCACCTCGACTTGGACAGGGAACACCGGGGAGCTGTTTTTT. This gives the protein CATSTWTGNTGELFF.

This rearrangement joins TRBV6-1 to TRBJ2-7; the match to TRBD2 covers 12 bases. V shed 4 bases, J shed 3 bases, and the junction held 4 bases outside the gene matches. The CDR3 length is 15 residues. In germline, CDR1 is MNHNS, CDR2 SASEGT. The CDR3 region has the DNA TGTGCCAGCAGTGCCGGACTAGCGGGGAACTACGAGCAGTACTTC. Translating it yields CASSAGLAGNYEQYF.

This chain links TRBV7-3 with TRBJ2-1, with 9 nucleotides matching TRBD2. Trimming removed 0 bases from V and 6 bases from J; junction bases left unmatched: 3. This CDR3 region has 15 residues. The germline CDR1 and CDR2 sequences are SGHTA and FQGTGA. The CDR3 sequence is CASSLTSGSSNEQFF. In DNA form, the CDR3 reads TGTGCCAGCAGCTTAACTAGCGGGAGTTCCAATGAGCAGTTCTTC.

The rearrangement uses TRBV30 and TRBJ2-7; 12 nucleotides match TRBD1. The germline V gene encodes CDR1 GTSNPN and CDR2 SVGIG (reference sequence). Trimming removed 5 bases from V and 6 bases from J; junction bases left unmatched: 8. The CDR3 has 14 residues. CDR3 region: CAWAPGTGGPEQYF. The CDR3 DNA reads as TGTGCCTGGGCCCCCGGGACAGGGGGCCCCGAGCAGTACTTC.

V and J are TRBV2 and TRBJ2-7; D is ambiguous. Germline values: CDR1 SNHLY, CDR2 FYNNEI. CDR3 length: 13 amino acids. Trimming cost V 2 bases and J 3 bases, with 8 bases left between them. The CDR3 DNA reads as TGTGCCAGCAGTGAACAGAAAAACTACGAGCAGTACTTC. This gives the protein CASSEQKNYEQYF.